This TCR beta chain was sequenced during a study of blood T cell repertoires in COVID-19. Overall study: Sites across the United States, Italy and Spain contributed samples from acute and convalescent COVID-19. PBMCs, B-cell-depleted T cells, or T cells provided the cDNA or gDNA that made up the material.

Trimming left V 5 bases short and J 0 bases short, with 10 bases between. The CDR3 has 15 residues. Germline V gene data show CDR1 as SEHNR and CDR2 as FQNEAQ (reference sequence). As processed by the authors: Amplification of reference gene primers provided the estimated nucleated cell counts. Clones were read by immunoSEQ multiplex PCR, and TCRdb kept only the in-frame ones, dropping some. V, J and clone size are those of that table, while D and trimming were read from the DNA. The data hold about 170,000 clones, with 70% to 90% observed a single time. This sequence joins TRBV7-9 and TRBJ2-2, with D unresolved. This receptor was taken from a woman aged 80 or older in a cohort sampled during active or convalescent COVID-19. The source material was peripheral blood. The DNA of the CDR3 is TGTGCCAGCAGCCCCCAACGGGCGAACACCGGGGAGCTGTTTTTT. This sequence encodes CASSPQRANTGELFF. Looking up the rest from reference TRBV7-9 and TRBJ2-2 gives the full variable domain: DTGVSQNPRHKITKRGQNVTFRCDPISEHNRLYWYRQTLGQGPEFLTYFQNEAQLEKSRLLSDRFSAERPKGSFSTLEIQRTEQGDSAMYLCASSPQRANTGELFFGEGSRLTVL.